This T cell receptor beta chain was obtained from a study of T cells after posttransplantation cyclophosphamide. This clone was seen repeatedly, ten times or more. The antigen is unknown. Study results and limitations: TRB clonality was highly associated with recipient CMV seropositivity and reactivation. Donor-recipient repertoire similarity was low at 1-2 months, rising over year one.

The assay was immunoSEQ multiplex PCR, and TCRdb's table has in-frame clones only and misses some. The data show some 40,000 clones, with none appearing a single time. The CDR3 sequence is 13 residues long. Germline lookup yields CDR1 SGHVS and CDR2 FQNEAQ. Trimming at V came to 5 bases and at J to 1 base, leaving 1 base not matched to a gene. Sequenced material: PBMCs. The TCR originated in a man aged 40-49 years in good health, CMV-negative, and a related stem cell transplant donor. The rearrangement links TRBV7-8 to TRBJ1-1, with 7 bases identical to TRBD1. In nucleotides, the CDR3 is TGTGCCAGCAGCCCAGGGGGGAACACTGAAGCTTTCTTT. Its translation is CASSPGGNTEAFF.